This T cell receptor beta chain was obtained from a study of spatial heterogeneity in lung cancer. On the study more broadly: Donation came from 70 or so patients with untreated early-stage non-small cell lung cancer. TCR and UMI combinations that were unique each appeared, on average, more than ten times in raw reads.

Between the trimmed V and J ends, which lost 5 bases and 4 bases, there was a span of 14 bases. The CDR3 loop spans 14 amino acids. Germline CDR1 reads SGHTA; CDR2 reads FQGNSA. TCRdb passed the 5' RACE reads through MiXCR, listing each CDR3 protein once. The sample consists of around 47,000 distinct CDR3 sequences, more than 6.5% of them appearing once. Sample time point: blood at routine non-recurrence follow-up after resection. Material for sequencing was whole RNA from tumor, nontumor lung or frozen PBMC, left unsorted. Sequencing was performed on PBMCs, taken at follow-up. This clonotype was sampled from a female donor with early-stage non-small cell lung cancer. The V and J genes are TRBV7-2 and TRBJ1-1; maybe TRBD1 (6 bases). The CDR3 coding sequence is TGTGCCAGCAGCCTTCGGGGGCGATCCACTGAAGCTTTCTTT. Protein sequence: CASSLRGRSTEAFF.